This T cell receptor (beta chain) appears in the sequencing data of a study of shared clonotypes between healthy human individuals (TCRdb year 2020). Background on the whole study: A couple of women and three men aged 18 to 49 years were included in the cohort. Per donor, leukapheresis produced somewhere between about 0.94 and 9.5 billion PBMCs. For each donor, CD4 naive and CD4 memory were each run on three plates, CD8 naive on two plates, and CD8 memory on one plate. Libraries were prepared and TCR repertoires were sequenced by different laboratories using diverse techniques, in order to increase sequencing depth and limit assay-specific biases. Blood TCR repertoires of a handful of healthy adults were deeply sequenced to estimate repertoire size and the extent of clonotype sharing between individuals.

Using the deep immunoSEQ assay, multiplex PCR amplified TCR CDR3 regions from genomic DNA. For each cell subset, the extracted genomic DNA was distributed evenly across all wells of several immunoSEQ 96-well plates, and each plate served as one replicate. For sorted subsets, approximately 210 ng genomic DNA, equal to tens of thousands of T cell genomes, was loaded into each replicate PCR. Purified libraries were quantified with a Qubit 3.0 fluorometer, sized on a Bioanalyzer 2100, and re-quantified with the KAPA Library Quantification kit. A separate single-read 150-cycle Illumina NextSeq 550 flow cell was used to sequence each immunoSEQ 96-well plate. Per the source publication's procedure: Because the immunoSEQ output held only junctional sequences and lacked quality scores, the filtering could not match the filtering applied to full-length reads. Sequences were annotated with PyIR, a Python wrapper for IgBLAST v1.9, using IMGT germline references to assign V/J genes and CDR3. Reads were removed for weak V/J assignments (E-value above 1e-6), missing CDR3, stop codons, out-of-frame junctions, or ambiguous translated residues. V3J clonotypes were defined by identical inferred V gene, J gene, and CDR3 amino acid sequence. Percentage overlap between repertoires was computed as shared unique clonotypes divided by the size of the smaller repertoire. Richness of each repertoire was evaluated using RTK rarefaction, the Chao1 estimator, and Recon v2.1 estimates of unobserved clonotypes. Generation probabilities were computed with OLGA for all TCRbeta clonotypes obtained by the gDNA method from several donors. Held by TCRdb, this immuneACCESS table contains in-frame sequences only and omits some clones. Under half of the omission traces to an unresolved V gene where checked; the cause of the rest is unknown. For V, J and clone size, that table is used; D and trimming come from the DNA. The sample table holds about 2.5 million clones, of which around 93% were seen once. The ten most abundant clones make up about 0.41% of the sample.

Study-wide findings and limitations: Based on pairwise subsampling, the degree of clonotype sharing among donors was expected to be affected by sequencing depth. Estimated clonotype richness was generally larger for naive than for memory subsets. Higher generation probabilities were observed for clonotypes shared by all four sorted-subset donors than for non-shared clonotypes. Across a handful of donors, approximately 4.6% of naive CD4, approximately 4% of naive CD8, 2.3% of memory CD4, and 0.4% of memory CD8 clonotypes were shared. Sampling was limited to blood, and TCR repertoires in tissue likely differ from TCR repertoires in blood. Because the study included a small number of donors, the genetic and exposure-history diversity represented was limited. Even with the large sequencing depth, rarefaction of the sorted-subset datasets indicated that sequencing was incomplete.

The donors were healthy, HIV-negative adults with no recently reported acute infections or vaccinations. All donors were Caucasian adults living in Nashville, Tennessee, USA. CD4+ T cells were enriched by magnetic negative selection, after which naive cells were positively selected on CD45RA and the negative fraction was taken as the memory subset. After blood collection by leukapheresis, PBMCs were isolated using Ficoll-Histopaque density gradient centrifugation and then cryopreserved in the vapor phase of liquid nitrogen. Purity and quantity of every magnetically sorted T cell population were checked by analytical flow cytometry. From each sorted fraction, genomic DNA was isolated and quantified by UV absorbance on a Nanodrop 2000c. Trimming removed 5 bases from V and 8 bases from J; the gene matches leave 5 bases unexplained. CDR1 and CDR2 are read off the germline V gene (reference sequence) as MNHEY and SMNVEV. From cysteine to phenylalanine, the CDR3 is 12 amino acids long. Here the CDR3 DNA is all that survives: 36 bases in frame from base 1.

Comments on this clone: The specificity of this receptor is unknown. Within one base of it there is no much larger clone, and no base qualities were kept.

Rearrangement joined TRBV27 to TRBJ1-1; 7 central bases correspond to TRBD1. The clonotype was recovered from a man aged 18-30 years in good health. Some clones in this sample may be carry-over from other donors' samples. Sequencing used naive CD4+ T cells from PBMCs. The sample's cell subset or site label, decoded: CD45RA+ positively selected. CDR3 region: CASSEYRGEAFF. The nucleotide sequence is given as TGTGCCAGCAGTGAATACAGGGGAGAAGCTTTCTTT.